A single T cell receptor (beta chain) is shown here with its context. Its specificity is unknown. These data originate in a study of shared clonotypes between healthy human individuals. V was shortened by 7 bases and J by 3 bases, with 24 bases between the two germline ends. In germline, CDR1 is MNHEY, CDR2 SMNVEV (reference sequence). This CDR3 comprises 17 residues. Repertoires were generated with immunoSEQ multiplex PCR, while TCRdb's copy carries only in-frame clones and drops some. The data hold under 2,000,000 clones, with roughly 95% observed a single time. Study-level findings and limits: Represented genetic and exposure-history diversity was restricted by having few donors. Even with large depth, rarefaction showed that sorted-subset sequencing was incomplete.

CD45RO-negative CD8 cells positively selected for CCR7 made up the naive population, which excluded terminally differentiated effector memory CD45RA+ cells. Sequences were obtained from naive CD8+ T cells sorted from blood. The receptor was isolated from a man younger than 35 in good health. The chain carries TRBV27 and TRBJ1-1; weak D call: TRBD1 (6 bases). CDR3 in amino acids: CASISWGTGFRHTEAFF. As DNA, the CDR3 is TGTGCCAGCATCTCGTGGGGAACAGGGTTTAGGCACACTGAAGCTTTCTTT.